This TCR beta chain emerged from a study of OX40 agonist ivuxolimab in advanced cancers. The wider study: The dose-escalation cohort had hepatocellular carcinoma, melanoma, renal cell or head and neck cancer. Aged roughly 23 to 80 with a mean of about 63 years, they were around 79% male. Two cutaneous melanoma patients and one hepatocellular carcinoma patient, three in all, had partial responses.

Turning to this clone: Its antigen remains unknown.

Study-wide results and caveats: Expanded clones belonging to CD8+ T cells outnumbered, on average, those of CD4+.

Assay used: immunoSEQ multiplex PCR; TCRdb lists only in-frame clones, some missing. The table has about 44,000 clones, roughly nine tenths seen once. J gave up 4 bases and V 4 bases, and 3 bases lay outside the gene matches. Germline CDR1 reads SQVTM; CDR2 reads ANQGSEA. This CDR3 is built from 13 residues. The sequences come from CD4+ or CD8+ T cells sorted from blood, collected in a trial of the OX40 agonist ivuxolimab. The receptor was isolated from an adult with an advanced solid tumor such as melanoma, head and neck, liver or kidney cancer. The chain has TRBV29-1 and TRBJ2-3, with 9 bases matching TRBD2. The CDR3 loop reads CSVVAGDADTQYF. CDR3 DNA: TGCAGCGTTGTAGCGGGAGATGCAGATACGCAGTATTTT.